This TCR beta chain was sequenced for a study of blood T cell repertoires in COVID-19. Looking at the study overall: Samples representing acute and convalescent COVID-19 were sourced from the United States, Italy and Spain. In each case, the material was cDNA or gDNA derived from T cells, B-cell-depleted T cells, or PBMCs.

The trim removed 4 bases at V and 2 bases at J, leaving 13 bases unmatched. Germline V CDR1 and CDR2: SNHLY, FYNNEI. CDR3 size: 18 residues. In the original processing: Reference gene primers were amplified, and this amplification served to estimate nucleated cell counts. Here immunoSEQ multiplex PCR was the method, and the copy in TCRdb shows in-frame clones only, minus some. V and J calls and clone size are as listed in that table; D and trimming were resolved from the DNA. The table lists 50,000 or so clones, around four fifths of them singletons, with roughly 55% in the top ten. The sequence derives from a man in his 70s with acute or convalescent COVID-19. The chain employs TRBV2 and TRBJ2-7; TRBD2 matches at 11 bases. The specimen was peripheral blood. The CDR3 is CASSVGTSGTAFTYEQYF. The CDR3 region has the DNA TGTGCCAGCAGTGTCGGGACTAGCGGAACCGCCTTTACCTACGAGCAGTACTTC. The whole variable domain, filled in from reference TRBV2 and TRBJ2-7, reads EPEVTQTPSHQVTQMGQEVILRCVPISNHLYFYWYRQILGQKVEFLVSFYNNEISEKSEIFDDQFSVERPDGSNFTLKIRSTKLEDSAMYFCASSVGTSGTAFTYEQYFGPGTRLTVT.